The text below deals with one T cell receptor beta chain. What it binds is not known. Diagnostic decisions used clinical symptoms, serum thyroxine and TRAb, thyroid ultrasound and orbital computed tomography. This sample is drawn from a study of T cells in Graves' hyperthyroidism and ophthalmopathy. Study findings and constraints: Ophthalmopathy, as predicted by the model, came a median roughly 6.5 months after the prediction.

Germline V gene lookup returns CDR1 SGHVS and CDR2 FNYEAQ. Between the trimmed V and J ends, which lost 4 bases and 6 bases, there was a span of 18 bases. The CDR3 is made up of 16 amino acids. TCR beta CDR3 region amplification was performed from RNA transcripts. During a first-round RT-PCR of the TCR CDR3, the HTBI primer set was used. One entry per CDR3 protein, called by TCRdb with MiXCR from the multiplex PCR reads. This sample has around 600,000 distinct CDR3 sequences; roughly 14% occur once, and the top ten carry around 13%. The chain couples TRBV7-6 to TRBJ2-2; tentatively, D is TRBD2 (5 bases). The sequence came from a woman aged 45 to 65 with Graves' ophthalmopathy. The sequencing sample was made of blood. CDR3 in amino acids: CASSSFSGKLPGELFF. The CDR3, as DNA: TGTGCCAGCAGCTCCTTTTCGGGGAAGCTCCCCGGGGAGCTGTTTTTT.